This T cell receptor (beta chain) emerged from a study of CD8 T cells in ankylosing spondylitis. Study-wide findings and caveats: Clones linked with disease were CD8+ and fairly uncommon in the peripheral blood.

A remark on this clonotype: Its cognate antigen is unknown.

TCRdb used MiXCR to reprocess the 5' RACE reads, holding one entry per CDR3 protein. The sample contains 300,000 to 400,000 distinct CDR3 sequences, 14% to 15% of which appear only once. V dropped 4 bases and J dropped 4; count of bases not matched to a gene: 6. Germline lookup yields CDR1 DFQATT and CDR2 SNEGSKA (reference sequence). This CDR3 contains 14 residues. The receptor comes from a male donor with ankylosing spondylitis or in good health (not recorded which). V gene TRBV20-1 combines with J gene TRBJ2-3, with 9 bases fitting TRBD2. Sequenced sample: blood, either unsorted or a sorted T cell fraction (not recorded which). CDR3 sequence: CSAKSGRKADTQYF. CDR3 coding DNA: TGCAGTGCTAAAAGCGGGAGGAAGGCAGATACGCAGTATTTT.